The 10 T cell receptor beta chains presented below share a single source sample, sequenced in a study of lymphopenia after photon versus proton radiotherapy. TCRdb's copy holds only in-frame clones and misses some; the assay was immunoSEQ multiplex PCR. The profile shows about 24,000 clones, 84% of them singletons. The input for sequencing was peripheral blood, taken from a patient treated with photon-based radiotherapy. These TCRs come from a man in his forties or fifties with gastric cancer.

The genes are TRBV6-5 and TRBJ2-5, with D possibly TRBD1 on 6 matching bases. CDR1 is MNHEY, CDR2 SVGAGI, per germline. The CDR3 runs 15 residues. V was shortened by 6 bases and J by 5 bases, with 19 bases between the two germline ends. Here the CDR3 reads CASREQGRPYETQYF. In nucleotides, the CDR3 is TGTGCCAGCAGGGAACAGGGTAGGCCGTATGAGACCCAGTACTTC.

The chain employs TRBV10-3 and TRBJ1-5; a weak D match, TRBD1 (5 bases). Germline values: CDR1 ENHRY, CDR2 SYGVKD. The length of the CDR3 is 13 residues. Trimming cost V 11 bases and J 3 bases, with 14 bases left between them. The CDR3 here is CAANGASNQPQHF. CDR3 sequence (DNA): TGTGCCGCGAACGGGGCTTCCAATCAGCCCCAGCATTTT.

The V call is TRBV5-1, the J call TRBJ2-3; D not resolved. CDR3 length equals 15 residues. V shed 1 base and J shed 2 bases, with 11 bases lying between them. Looked up from germline, CDR1 is SGHRS and CDR2 is YFSETQ. The CDR3 nucleotides are TGCGCCAGCAGCTTGCGAGGTACAGCCACAGATACGCAGTATTTT. This translates into CASSLRGTATDTQYF.

This sequence joins TRBV7-2 and TRBJ2-1; D possibly corresponds to TRBD1 (6 bases). Between the trimmed V and J ends, which lost 5 bases and 7 bases, there was a span of 18 bases. The CDR3 has 15 residues. Per the germline V gene, CDR1 is SGHTA and CDR2 is FQGNSA. The CDR3 here is CASSPRTVSGNEQFF. The CDR3 nucleotides are TGTGCCAGCAGCCCTAGGACAGTTTCGGGTAATGAGCAGTTCTTC. Drawing the rest from reference TRBV7-2 and TRBJ2-1, the complete variable domain is GAGVSQSPSNKVTEKGKDVELRCDPISGHTALYWYRQSLGQGLEFLIYFQGNSAPDKSGLPSDRFSAERTGGSVSTLTIQRTQQEDSAVYLCASSPRTVSGNEQFFGPGTRLTVL.

The CDR3 spells CASSLGTTNYGYTF. The CDR3 nucleotides read TGTGCCAGCAGTTTGGGCACTACTAACTATGGCTACACCTTC. The V gene is TRBV28, the J gene TRBJ1-2; no reliable D call. The germline V gene encodes CDR1 MDHEN and CDR2 SYDVKM. The CDR3 sequence is 14 residues long. V shed 3 bases and J shed 0 bases, with 8 bases lying between them.

V is TRBV11-1 and J is TRBJ2-7; D is unclear. The germline CDR1 and CDR2 sequences are SGHAT and FQDESV (reference sequence). The V end was cut by 0 bases, the J end by 1 base, with 13 bases between. The CDR3 sequence is 16 residues long. This CDR3 is CASSLALGIGSYEQYF. The CDR3 nucleotides read TGTGCCAGCAGCTTAGCCCTCGGAATAGGGTCCTACGAGCAGTACTTC.

This chain connects TRBV30 to TRBJ1-3; a weak D match, TRBD1 (5 bases). With 4 bases removed from V and 0 bases from J, the gap between germline ends came to 10 bases. CDR1 and CDR2 from the germline V gene are GTSNPN and SVGIG (reference sequence). The CDR3 contains 14 residues. The CDR3 here is CAWTLGTSGNTIYF. CDR3 DNA sequence: TGTGCCTGGACTTTGGGGACCTCTGGAAACACCATATATTTT.

This clone was found a few times. J is TRBJ1-2 and V is TRBV2, with D perhaps TRBD1 (6 bases). This CDR3 comprises 14 residues. Germline CDR1 reads SNHLY; CDR2 reads FYNNEI. V was shortened by 7 bases and J by 2 bases, with 14 bases between the two germline ends. The CDR3 DNA reads TGTGCCAGCAACGAGGGGGGGACGAACTATGGCTACACCTTC. This gives the protein CASNEGGTNYGYTF.

As concerns this clone: The sample holds other DNA sequences that translate to the same CDR3. This chain joins TRBV11-2 and TRBJ1-4; D ambiguous. V lost 2 bases, J lost 5 bases, and 6 bases lay in between. CDR3 length equals 13 residues. Germline CDR1 is SGHAT and CDR2 is FQNNGV. CDR3 sequence (DNA): TGTGCCAGCAGCTTACAGCAAAATGAAAAACTGTTTTTT. Protein product: CASSLQQNEKLFF.

The rearrangement joins TRBV7-6 to TRBJ2-5; D possibly uses TRBD1 or TRBD2 (5 bases each). The assigned J gene may be wrong: the sequence end matches TRBJ2-7 better. CDR1 and CDR2 (germline): SGHVS, FNYEAQ. The CDR3 contains 16 residues. CDR3 region: CASSLSVRGGSYEQYF. Written as DNA, the CDR3 is TGTGCCAGCAGCTTATCGGTCCGTGGGGGCTCCTACGAGCAGTACTTC.